This TCR beta chain comes out of a study of T cell responses to AZD1222 COVID-19 vaccine. CDR3 length equals 16 residues. Trimming pared 2 bases from V and 0 bases from J, leaving 13 bases between. Germline CDR1 MNHEY, CDR2 SVGAGI. The data were produced by immunoSEQ multiplex PCR, yet TCRdb's version contains in-frame clones alone and is incomplete. Counted here are 120,000 or so clones, 88% occurring once; the ten biggest clones make up approximately 5.4%. General study findings and limits: None of the repertoires were sampled until the peak T cell response had passed. Reports say nearly half of spike-specific TCRs go after unmutated variant regions. Most donors were white British, females outnumbered males, and clonal diversity was possibly underestimated.

Remarks on this clone: The target antigen is unknown.

The source was peripheral blood, collected on day 0 of AZD1222 vaccination. This receptor was taken from an adult in good health. The J gene is TRBJ1-2, the V gene TRBV6-5; a weak D match, TRBD1 (6 bases). CDR3 loop: CASSYRGSVANYGYTF. CDR3 in DNA: TGTGCCAGCAGTTACAGGGGGTCGGTGGCTAACTATGGCTACACCTTC.